This T cell receptor beta chain stems from a study of T cells in Graves' hyperthyroidism and ophthalmopathy. Notes on the study in general: Also found in blood were most expanded thyroid clonotypes above 0.001.

As for this clonotype: Its antigen is unidentified.

V lost 1 base, J lost 7 bases, and 16 bases lay in between. This CDR3 contains 14 residues. CDR1 DFQATT and CDR2 SNEGSKA come from the germline V gene (reference sequence). Amplification targeted TCR beta CDR3 regions from RNA transcripts. First-round RT-PCR with HTBI primers amplified the TCR CDR3 region. TCRdb analysed the multiplex PCR reads with MiXCR anew, one entry per CDR3 protein. The data contain around 600,000 distinct CDR3 sequences, 15% to 17% of them singletons. The chain carries TRBV20-1 and TRBJ1-1; maybe TRBD1 (5 bases). The sequencing input was blood. The origin of this receptor is a young woman with Graves' hyperthyroidism. The CDR3 DNA reads as TGCAGTGCTAGAGGACTCGGGGGGTTGGGTGAAGCTTTCTTT. This translates into CSARGLGGLGEAFF.